The T cell receptor beta chain described here comes from a study of CD8+ T cells in alopecia areata (dated by TCRdb to the late 2010s). Background on the whole study: Treated patients were enrolled in an open-label pilot trial of oral tofacitinib, 5 to 10 mg twice daily, for moderate-to-severe alopecia areata. RNA was extracted with the PAXgene miRNA kit for fixed scalp, the miRNeasy kit for PBMCs, and the RNeasy kit for mouse skin. On the human side, TCRbeta sequencing was run on scalp tissue and on sorted CD4+ and CD8+ peripheral blood T cells from healthy controls and from alopecia areata patients with either patchy or totalis/universalis disease. Tofacitinib-treated patients had biopsies at baseline and at 4 and 24 weeks of treatment, with a later scalp biopsy in several patients. Patients stayed on tofacitinib for 6 to 18 months and then had 6 months of follow-up off drug so that delayed response and recurrence could be assessed. In both human patients and the C3H/HeJ mouse model, the study applied high-throughput TCRbeta sequencing to look at T cell clonal expansion in alopecia areata. Disease severity in treated patients was measured with the SALT score, which quantifies the percentage of affected scalp surface area. Scalp clonality was compared among normal scalp (n=4), patchy alopecia areata scalp (n=8), and alopecia totalis/universalis scalp (n=8). TCRbeta CDR3 regions were amplified by immunoSEQ multiplex PCR using 35 Vbeta forward and 13 Jbeta reverse primers.

Receptor amplification or capture employed the immunoSEQ multiplex PCR assay. To provide template for TCR sequencing, every sample had RNA extracted and reverse transcribed into cDNA. First-strand cDNA was synthesized with SuperScript III using a 2:1 mix of oligo-dT and random hexamers. A synthetic immune receptor repertoire was used to gauge amplification bias, and whatever bias remained was removed computationally. Processing in the source paper ran as follows. Raw reads were preprocessed for error removal, and CDR3 was defined according to IMGT conventions as running from the conserved cysteine to phenylalanine. To get clonality, Shannon entropy was normalized by log2 of the number of productive unique TCRs and the result was subtracted from 1. Scalp TCRbeta sequences were cross-referenced with sorted blood CD4 and CD8 repertoires so that the CD4 or CD8 identity of scalp clones could be inferred. Entries here come from immuneACCESS through TCRdb and include only in-frame sequences with V and J called. Some clones fail to appear in such tables; in the studies checked, an unresolved V gene covers under half of the shortfall, and the cause of the remainder is unknown. V and J calls plus clone size are reproduced from that table; the DNA served to infer D and trimming. Present in this sample are 150,000 to 200,000 clones, more than 55% of which were seen just once. Clones ranked in the top ten supply less than 4% of the sample.

In light of the paper, this sample's time point label describes: 4 weeks on oral tofacitinib. Taken with the paper, the label for treatment or condition translates to: oral pan-JAK inhibitor, 5-10 mg twice daily. Peripheral blood and lesional scalp punch biopsies were obtained from patients with alopecia areata. PBMCs were isolated by density centrifugation and stained for CD3, CD4 and CD8, and CD4+ and CD8+ T cells were sorted on a FACSAria. The germline V gene encodes CDR1 GTSNPN and CDR2 SVGIG (reference sequence). A distance of 16 bases separates the germline ends of V and J, which lose 3 bases and 5 bases respectively. Reading from cysteine to phenylalanine, the CDR3 counts 14 amino acids. The sequence is cut down to CDR3 DNA, 42 bases in frame from base 1. This clone was observed a few times. Which antigen it targets is not known. Per-nucleotide qualities are absent, and no much larger clonotype sits a single base away.

General conclusions and limits of the study: Many expanded lesional clones were found to persist in scalp and blood during tofacitinib treatment, and relapse after treatment cessation may be partly explained by this persistence. Scalp TCR repertoire analysis is complicated because resident alphabeta T cells in normal human skin are also sequenced, whereas mouse skin is dominated by gammadelta T cells. Tofacitinib significantly lowered scalp clonality and the number of expanded CD8+ clones among the top 100 scalp clones. Because the treated cohort was small and included a single nonresponder, larger studies are needed to assess links between baseline CD8+ expansion and response. Higher clonality and more expanded CD8+ clones were observed in lesional scalp than in normal scalp, particularly in alopecia totalis/universalis, a finding suggestive of antigenic drive. Shared TCR sequences between patients were less evident than in mice, which may be partly attributable to HLA diversity in the patient population.

The source was CD4+ T cells sorted from blood, collected at week 4, from a patient treated with tofacitinib. This clonotype was sampled from a human donor with alopecia areata. Recombination linked TRBV30 to TRBJ1-2; TRBD1 might be the D gene, on 5 matching bases. The encoded CDR3 is CAWSLLGGEYGYTF. Read as DNA, the sequence is TGTGCCTGGAGCCTGTTGGGGGGAGAGTATGGCTACACCTTC.